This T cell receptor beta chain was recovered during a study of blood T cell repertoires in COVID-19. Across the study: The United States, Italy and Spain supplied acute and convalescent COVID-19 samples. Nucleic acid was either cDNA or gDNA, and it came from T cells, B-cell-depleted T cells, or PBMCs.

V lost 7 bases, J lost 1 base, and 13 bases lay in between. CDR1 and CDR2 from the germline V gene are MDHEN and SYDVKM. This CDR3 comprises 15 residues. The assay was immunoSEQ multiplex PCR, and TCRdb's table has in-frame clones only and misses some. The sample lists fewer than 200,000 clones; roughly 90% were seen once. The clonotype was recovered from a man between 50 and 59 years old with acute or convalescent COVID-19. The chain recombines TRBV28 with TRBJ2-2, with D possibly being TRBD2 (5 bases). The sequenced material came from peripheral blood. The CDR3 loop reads CASNGREMNTGELFF. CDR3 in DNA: TGTGCCAGCAACGGTAGGGAGATGAACACCGGGGAGCTGTTTTTT.